The clone carrying this T cell receptor (beta chain) has just a few counts. The identical CDR3 is also encoded by other nucleotide sequences in the sample. Followed over time, Seattle patients had been enrolled while infection was active. Germline values: CDR1 KGHSH, CDR2 LQKENI. Trimming took 0 bases from V and 5 from J, leaving 6 bases between them. The CDR3 spans 13 residues. The sample belongs to a study of blood T cell repertoires in COVID-19. The overall study: T cells, B-cell-depleted T cells, or PBMCs supplied cDNA or gDNA.

Authors' methods: Reference gene primer amplification in the assay estimated nucleated cell counts. Some clones are missing from TCRdb's copy, which holds only in-frame ones; the method was immunoSEQ multiplex PCR. The DNA was the basis for D and trimming; V, J and clone size are from that table. Found here are about 87,000 clones, roughly 84% of them singletons; the top ten hold approximately 2.8%. The material sequenced was peripheral blood. This receptor was identified in a woman aged 80 or over with COVID-19, enrolled during active disease. The V gene is TRBV18, the J gene TRBJ2-3; D unclear. CDR3 sequence (DNA): TGTGCCAGCTCACCACCGTCACTAGATACGCAGTATTTT. Its protein is CASSPPSLDTQYF.